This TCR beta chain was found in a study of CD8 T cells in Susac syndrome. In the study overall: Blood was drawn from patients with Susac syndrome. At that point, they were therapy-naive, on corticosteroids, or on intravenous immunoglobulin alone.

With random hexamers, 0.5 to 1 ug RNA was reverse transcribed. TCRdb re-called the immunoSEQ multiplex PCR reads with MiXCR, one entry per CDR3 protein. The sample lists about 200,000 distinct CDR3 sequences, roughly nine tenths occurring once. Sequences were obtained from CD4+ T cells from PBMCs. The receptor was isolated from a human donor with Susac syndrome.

Here the CDR3 DNA reads TGTGCCAGCAGCCAGCTGCAGGAGGCAGTGCAGTACTTC. Translating gives CASSQLQEAVQYF. The chain links TRBV3-1 to TRBJ2-7, with D possibly matching TRBD2 (5 bases). Trimming shortened V by 3 bases and J by 9 bases, and 15 bases separated the two germline ends. This CDR3 has 13 amino acids. The germline CDR1 and CDR2 sequences are LGHDT and YNNKEL (reference sequence).